What follows describes a single T cell receptor beta chain. Its antigen is currently unknown. This entry is derived from a study of CD4+ T cells in melanoma. Points from the study as a whole: CD8+ T cell, macrophage and B cell function reportedly correlated with neoantigen-specific CD4+ T cells. Diverse differentiation states were reported for melanoma neoantigen-specific CD4+ T cells.

Germline V gene lookup returns CDR1 MNHEY and CDR2 SVGAGI. The CDR3 sequence is 14 residues long. The ends were cut back, 5 bases at V and 6 bases at J, with 16 bases in the middle. The data were produced by immunoSEQ multiplex PCR, yet TCRdb's version contains in-frame clones alone and is incomplete. The table shows about 14,000 clones, with roughly 80% occurring only once. This sequence originates from a human donor with melanoma. The sample consisted of cells from a culture (not recorded whether cultured in vitro). J is TRBJ1-2 and V is TRBV6-5, with D perhaps matching TRBD1 (5 bases). The CDR3 nucleotides are TGTGCCAGCAGTACGTGGGGCGAGAGGGATGGCTACACCTTC. Encoded protein: CASSTWGERDGYTF.